This T cell receptor (beta chain) was observed in a study of blood T cell repertoires in COVID-19. Study at large: Some COVID-19 samples were acute and others convalescent; all came from the United States, Italy and Spain.

Under the authors' procedure: For nucleated cells, counts were estimated from reference gene primer amplification. Profiling relied on immunoSEQ multiplex PCR, and the TCRdb table lists in-frame clones only, not all of them. D and trimming come from the DNA, and the V and J calls and clone size come from that table. Of fewer than 120,000 clones listed, nearly 90% are singletons. The CDR3 contains 13 residues. Germline CDR1 is LGHNT and CDR2 is FRNRAP. V was clipped by 7 bases and J by 5 bases; unmatched bases: 5. The chain carries TRBV12-5 and TRBJ2-1; TRBD2 agrees at 7 bases. This TCR was recovered from a human donor in a cohort sampled during active COVID-19. The sample was peripheral blood. CDR3 DNA sequence: TGTGCTAGTGTGGGGGGGAACAACAATGAGCAGTTCTTC. Amino acids: CASVGGNNNEQFF. The whole variable domain, remainder taken from reference TRBV12-5 and TRBJ2-1, is DARVTQTPRHKVTEMGQEVTMRCQPILGHNTVFWYRQTMMQGLELLAYFRNRAPLDDSGMPKDRFSAEMPDATLATLKIQPSEPRDSAVYFCASVGGNNNEQFFGPGTRLTVL.